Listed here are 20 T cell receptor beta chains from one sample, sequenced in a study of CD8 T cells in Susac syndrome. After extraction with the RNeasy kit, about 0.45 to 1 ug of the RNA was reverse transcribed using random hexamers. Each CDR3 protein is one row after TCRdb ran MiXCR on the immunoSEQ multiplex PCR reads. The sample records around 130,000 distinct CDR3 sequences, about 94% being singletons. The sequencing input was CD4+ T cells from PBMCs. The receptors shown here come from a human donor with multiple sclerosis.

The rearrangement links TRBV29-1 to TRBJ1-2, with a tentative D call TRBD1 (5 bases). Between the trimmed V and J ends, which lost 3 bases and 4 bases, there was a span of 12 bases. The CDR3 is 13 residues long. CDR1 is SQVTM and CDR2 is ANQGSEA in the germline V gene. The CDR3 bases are TGCAGCGTTGAGGATACAGGCTTCTATGGCTACACCTTC. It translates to CSVEDTGFYGYTF.

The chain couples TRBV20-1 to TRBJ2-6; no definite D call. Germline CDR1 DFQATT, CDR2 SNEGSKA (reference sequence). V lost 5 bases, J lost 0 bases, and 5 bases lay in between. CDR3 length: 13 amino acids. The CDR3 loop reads CSASDSGANVLTF. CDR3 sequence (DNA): TGCAGTGCTTCAGACTCTGGGGCCAACGTCCTGACTTTC.

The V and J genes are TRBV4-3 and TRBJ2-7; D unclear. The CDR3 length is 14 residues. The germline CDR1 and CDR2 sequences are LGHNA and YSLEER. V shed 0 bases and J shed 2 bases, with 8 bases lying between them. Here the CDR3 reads CASSQDSRTYEQYF. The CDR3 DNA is TGCGCCAGCAGCCAAGACAGTAGGACCTACGAGCAGTACTTC.

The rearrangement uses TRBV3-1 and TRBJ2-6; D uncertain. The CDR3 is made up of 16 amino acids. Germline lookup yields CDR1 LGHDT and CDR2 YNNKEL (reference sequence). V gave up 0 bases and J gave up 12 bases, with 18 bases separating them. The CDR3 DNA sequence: TGTGCCAGCAGCCAAGATCCATCCTATGGGCCCTGCGTCCTGACTTTC. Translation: CASSQDPSYGPCVLTF.

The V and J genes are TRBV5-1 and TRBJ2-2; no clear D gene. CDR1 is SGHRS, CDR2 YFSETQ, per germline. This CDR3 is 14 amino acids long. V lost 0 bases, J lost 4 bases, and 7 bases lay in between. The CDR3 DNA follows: TGCGCCAGCAGCTTGGTGCCTGTCACCGGGGAGCTGTTTTTT. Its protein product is CASSLVPVTGELFF.

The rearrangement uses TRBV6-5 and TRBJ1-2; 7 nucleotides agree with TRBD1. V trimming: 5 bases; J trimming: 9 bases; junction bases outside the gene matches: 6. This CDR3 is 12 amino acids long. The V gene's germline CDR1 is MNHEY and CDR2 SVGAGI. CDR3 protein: CASSRDSRSYTF. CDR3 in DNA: TGTGCCAGCAGTAGGGACAGTCGGAGCTACACCTTC.

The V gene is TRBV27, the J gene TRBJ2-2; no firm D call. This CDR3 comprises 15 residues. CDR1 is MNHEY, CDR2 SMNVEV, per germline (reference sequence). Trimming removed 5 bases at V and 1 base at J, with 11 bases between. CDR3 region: CASSATEWNTGELFF. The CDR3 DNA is TGTGCCAGCAGTGCGACGGAGTGGAACACCGGGGAGCTGTTTTTT.

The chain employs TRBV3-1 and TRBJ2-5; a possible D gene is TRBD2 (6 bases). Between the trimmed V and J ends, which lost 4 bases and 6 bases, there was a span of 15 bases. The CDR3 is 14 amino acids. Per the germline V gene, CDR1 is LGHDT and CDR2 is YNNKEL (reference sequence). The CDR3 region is CASSPSSGVQTQYF. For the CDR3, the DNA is TGTGCCAGCAGCCCTTCCTCGGGGGTGCAGACCCAGTACTTC.

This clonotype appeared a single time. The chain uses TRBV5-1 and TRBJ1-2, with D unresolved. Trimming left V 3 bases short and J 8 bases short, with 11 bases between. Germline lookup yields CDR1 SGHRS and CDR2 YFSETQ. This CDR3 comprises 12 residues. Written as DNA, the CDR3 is TGCGCCAGCAGCTCAGATTTGGGGGGCTACACCTTC. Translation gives CASSSDLGGYTF.

CDR3 DNA: TGCGCCAGCAGTCGACAGGGAGAACAGCAGCCCCAGCATTTT. The encoded protein is CASSRQGEQQPQHF. The chain links TRBV23-1 to TRBJ1-5; 7 nucleotides match TRBD1. TRBV23-1 is annotated as an ORF whose role is uncertain. J lost 7 bases, V lost 4 bases, and 7 bases had no gene match. The CDR3 spans 14 residues.

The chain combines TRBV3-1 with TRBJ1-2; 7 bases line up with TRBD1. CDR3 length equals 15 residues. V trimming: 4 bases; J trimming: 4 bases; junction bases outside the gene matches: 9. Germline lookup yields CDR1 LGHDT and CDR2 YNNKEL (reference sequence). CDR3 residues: CASSRQDRMGYGYTF. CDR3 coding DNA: TGTGCCAGCAGCCGCCAGGACAGGATGGGCTATGGCTACACCTTC. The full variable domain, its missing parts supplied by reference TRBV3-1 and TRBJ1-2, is DTAVSQTPKYLVTQMGNDKSIKCEQNLGHDTMYWYKQDSKKFLKIMFSYNNKELIINETVPNRFSPKSPDKAHLNLHINSLELGDSAVYFCASSRQDRMGYGYTFGSGTRLTVV.

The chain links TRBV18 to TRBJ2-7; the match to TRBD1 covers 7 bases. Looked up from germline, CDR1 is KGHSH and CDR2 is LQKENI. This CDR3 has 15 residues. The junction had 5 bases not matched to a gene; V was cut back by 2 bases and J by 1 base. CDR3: CASSPGQVVSYEQYF. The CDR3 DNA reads TGTGCCAGCTCACCAGGACAGGTTGTTTCCTACGAGCAGTACTTC. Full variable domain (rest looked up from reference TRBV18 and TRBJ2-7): NAGVMQNPRHLVRRRGQEARLRCSPMKGHSHVYWYRQLPEEGLKFMVYLQKENIIDESGMPKERFSAEFPKEGPSILRIQQVVRGDSAAYFCASSPGQVVSYEQYFGPGTRLTVT.

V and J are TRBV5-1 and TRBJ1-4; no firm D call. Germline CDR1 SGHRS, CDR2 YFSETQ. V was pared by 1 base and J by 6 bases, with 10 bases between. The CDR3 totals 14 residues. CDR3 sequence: CASSLTQPHEKLFF. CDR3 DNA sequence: TGCGCCAGCAGCTTGACCCAACCTCATGAAAAACTGTTTTTT.

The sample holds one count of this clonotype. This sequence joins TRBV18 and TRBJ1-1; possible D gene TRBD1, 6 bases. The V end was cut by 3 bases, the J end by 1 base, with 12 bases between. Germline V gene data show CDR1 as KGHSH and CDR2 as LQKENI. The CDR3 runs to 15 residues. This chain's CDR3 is CASSPLGARNTEAFF. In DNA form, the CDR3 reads TGTGCCAGCTCACCCCTGGGGGCGCGGAACACTGAAGCTTTCTTT. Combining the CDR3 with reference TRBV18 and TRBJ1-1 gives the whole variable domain NAGVMQNPRHLVRRRGQEARLRCSPMKGHSHVYWYRQLPEEGLKFMVYLQKENIIDESGMPKERFSAEFPKEGPSILRIQQVVRGDSAAYFCASSPLGARNTEAFFGQGTRLTVV.

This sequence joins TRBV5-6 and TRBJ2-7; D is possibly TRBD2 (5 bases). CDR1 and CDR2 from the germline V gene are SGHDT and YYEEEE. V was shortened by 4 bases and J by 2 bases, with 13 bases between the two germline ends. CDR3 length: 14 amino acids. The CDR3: CASSLGGLPYEQYF. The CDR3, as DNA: TGTGCCAGCAGCCTAGGAGGACTCCCCTACGAGCAGTACTTC.

CDR3 bases: TGTGCCATCAGTGGAAATCGTCCGGGCATCCAAGAGACCCAGTACTTC. Protein: CAISGNRPGIQETQYF. The chain carries TRBV10-3 and TRBJ2-5; D call uncertain. The germline gives CDR1 ENHRY, CDR2 SYGVKD. The V gene lost 4 bases and the J gene lost 1 base, with 16 bases spanning the gap. This CDR3 is 16 amino acids long.

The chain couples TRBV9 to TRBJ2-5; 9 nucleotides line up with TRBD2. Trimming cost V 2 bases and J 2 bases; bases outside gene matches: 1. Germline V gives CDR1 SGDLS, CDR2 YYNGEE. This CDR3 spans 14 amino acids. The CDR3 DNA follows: TGTGCCAGCAGCGTTAGCGGGGGACAAGAGACCCAGTACTTC. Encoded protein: CASSVSGGQETQYF.

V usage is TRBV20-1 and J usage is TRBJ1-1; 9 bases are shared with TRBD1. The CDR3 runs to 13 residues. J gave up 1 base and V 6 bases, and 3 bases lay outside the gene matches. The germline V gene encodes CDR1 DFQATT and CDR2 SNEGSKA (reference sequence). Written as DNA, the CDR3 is TGCAGTGCCGCGGGACAGGGGAACACTGAAGCTTTCTTT. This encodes CSAAGQGNTEAFF.

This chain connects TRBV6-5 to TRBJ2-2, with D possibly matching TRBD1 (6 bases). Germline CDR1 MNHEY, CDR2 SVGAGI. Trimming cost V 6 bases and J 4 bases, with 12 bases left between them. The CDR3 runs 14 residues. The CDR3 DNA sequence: TGTGCCAGCAGGTCACAGGGAACCACCGGGGAGCTGTTTTTT. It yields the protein CASRSQGTTGELFF.

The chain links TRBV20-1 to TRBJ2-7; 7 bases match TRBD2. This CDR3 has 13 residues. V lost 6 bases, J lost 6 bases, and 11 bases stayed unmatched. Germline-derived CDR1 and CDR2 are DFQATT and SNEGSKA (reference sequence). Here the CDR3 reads CSALAGPGGEQYF. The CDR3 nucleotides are TGCAGTGCATTAGCGGGCCCCGGGGGCGAGCAGTACTTC.